This TCR beta chain derives from a study of T cells expressing NK-cell markers. TCRdb re-called the 5' RACE reads; every CDR3 protein appears as one record, without DNA. Its listing shows approximately 150,000 distinct CDR3 sequences. This CDR3 region has 13 residues. The germline V gene encodes CDR1 SGHRS and CDR2 YFSETQ. The sample was blood T cells: a sorted CD56 or NKG2C T cell subset, CD4+ or CD8+ T cells, or bulk PBMC T cells (not recorded which). The gene calls are TRBV5-1 and TRBJ1-4. The TCR sequence derives from a woman aged 18 to 75 in good health. The CDR3 protein is CASSLQLDEKLFF. The full variable domain, rest sourced from reference TRBV5-1 and TRBJ1-4, is KAGVTQTPRYLIKTRGQQVTLSCSPISGHRSVSWYQQTPGQGLQFLFEYFSETQRNKGNFPGRFSGRQFSNSRSEMNVSTLELGDSALYLCASSLQLDEKLFFGSGTQLSVL.